This TCR beta chain was identified during a study of cytomegalovirus exposure and HLA in healthy donors. Study-level results: Using a false discovery rate of 0.05, a later analysis showed that about 16,000 TCR beta sequences were associated with HLA alleles. There were 160 or so TCR beta chains listed as cytomegalovirus-associated.

The primer mix had 60 Vbeta and 13 Jbeta primers. The protocol was immunoSEQ multiplex PCR, while the TCRdb copy is restricted to in-frame clones and leaves out a portion. The data show 85,000 to 120,000 clones, roughly 74% seen once. A remark on this clone: The antigen is unknown.

Germline V gene data show CDR1 as SNHLY and CDR2 as FYNNEI. Trimming stripped 0 bases from V and 0 bases from J, with 16 bases between. This CDR3 is 18 amino acids long. Source material: PBMCs. V usage is TRBV2 and J usage is TRBJ2-3; TRBD1 might be the D (6 bases). The receptor's source is a man aged 35 to 55 in good health and CMV-seronegative. The CDR3, as DNA: TGTGCCAGCAGTGAAGCACGAGGGGGACCGTCAAGCACAGATACGCAGTATTTT. It specifies CASSEARGGPSSTDTQYF.